This entry is about one T cell receptor beta chain. The antigen remains unidentified. The sample belongs to a study of cytomegalovirus exposure and HLA in healthy donors. Overall study: Early released data comprised some 91 million unique TCRs from HLA-typed donors. General observations from the study: There were some public TCRs occurring in many donors, but most TCR sequences were rare.

A multiplex PCR was run with 60 Vbeta primers and 13 Jbeta primers. Profiled with immunoSEQ multiplex PCR; TCRdb holds only in-frame clones, not every one. Of approximately 110,000 clones listed, approximately 80% are singletons. Germline V gene data show CDR1 as LNHNV and CDR2 as YYDKDF (reference sequence). V was pared by 3 bases and J by 6 bases, with 17 bases of the junction left unmatched. This CDR3 region has 18 residues. The chain combines TRBV15 with TRBJ2-7; TRBD2 matches at 10 bases. Sequencing input: PBMCs. The receptor was derived from a middle-aged woman in good health and CMV-seropositive. The CDR3, as DNA: TGTGCCACCAGCAGGTACCGATCAGCGGGAGGGCCAGGTCGCGAGCAGTACTTC. Its protein is CATSRYRSAGGPGREQYF. Full variable domain (rest looked up from reference TRBV15 and TRBJ2-7): DAMVIQNPRYQVTQFGKPVTLSCSQTLNHNVMYWYQQKSSQAPKLLFHYYDKDFNNEADTPDNFQSRRPNTSFCFLDIRSPGLGDTAMYLCATSRYRSAGGPGREQYFGPGTRLTVT.